One and the same sample provided the 23 T cell receptor beta chains below, sequenced in a study of cytomegalovirus exposure and HLA in healthy donors. Researchers ran the PCR with 60 Vbeta and 13 Jbeta primers. Generated by immunoSEQ multiplex PCR, the TCRdb table keeps only in-frame clones and is missing some. The sample lists about 82,000 clones, around 10% seen once, with approximately 24% in the top ten. Sequences were obtained from PBMCs. These receptors were collected from a man aged 55 to 69 in good health and CMV-seropositive.

This clone was detected a few times. This sequence joins TRBV7-9 and TRBJ2-5; D is perhaps TRBD1 (5 bases). Trimming left V 2 bases short and J 5 bases short, with 15 bases between. From germline, CDR1 is SEHNR and CDR2 FQNEAQ (reference sequence). This CDR3 comprises 15 residues. The DNA of the CDR3 is TGTGCCAGCAGCTTAAGGGGTGGGCGTCAGGAGACCCAGTACTTC. Protein sequence: CASSLRGGRQETQYF.

V gene TRBV2 combines with J gene TRBJ2-7; the match to TRBD1 covers 7 bases. J was trimmed by 3 bases and V by 4 bases; bases with no gene match: 9. The germline V gene has CDR1 SNHLY and CDR2 FYNNEI. The CDR3 runs 15 residues. In DNA, the CDR3 is TGTGCCAGCAGTGCCCGGGACAGCTACTTCTACGAGCAGTACTTC. Translating gives CASSARDSYFYEQYF.

The chain is built from TRBV5-1 and TRBJ2-5; 8 bases align to TRBD1. The CDR3 covers 17 residues. The J segment lost 1 base and the V segment lost 1 base, leaving 9 bases of the junction unmatched. Looked up from germline, CDR1 is SGHRS and CDR2 is YFSETQ. The CDR3 here is CASSLLLTGQAQETQYF. In DNA form, the CDR3 reads TGCGCCAGCAGCTTGCTTCTAACGGGACAGGCCCAAGAGACCCAGTACTTC. Using reference TRBV5-1 and TRBJ2-5 for the parts outside the CDR3, the full variable domain is KAGVTQTPRYLIKTRGQQVTLSCSPISGHRSVSWYQQTPGQGLQFLFEYFSETQRNKGNFPGRFSGRQFSNSRSEMNVSTLELGDSALYLCASSLLLTGQAQETQYFGPGTRLLVL.

This clone was found a few times. J is TRBJ2-7 and V is TRBV6-5, with 8 positions matching TRBD2. The V gene end was trimmed by 6 bases and the J gene end by 4 bases; junction bases not matched to a gene: 8. The CDR3 runs 14 residues. CDR1 MNHEY and CDR2 SVGAGI come from the germline V gene. CDR3 region: CASSIGGGAYEQYF. The CDR3 DNA follows: TGTGCCAGCAGCATCGGGGGGGGCGCTTACGAGCAGTACTTC.

This clone was seen only a few times. The chain is built from TRBV28 and TRBJ1-5, with D tentatively TRBD1 (6 bases). The CDR3 runs to 12 residues. Germline V lookup: CDR1 MDHEN, CDR2 SYDVKM. Trimming shortened V by 6 bases and J by 5 bases, and 8 bases separated the two germline ends. The CDR3 sequence is CASSQGHQPQHF. The DNA for the CDR3 is TGTGCCAGCAGCCAGGGGCATCAGCCCCAGCATTTT.

This clone was counted between two and nine times. The chain carries TRBV7-3 and TRBJ2-1; 7 bases match TRBD1. CDR3 size: 18 residues. V lost 4 bases and J lost 1; bases outside the gene matches: 13. Germline V gene lookup returns CDR1 SGHTA and CDR2 FQGTGA. CDR3 loop: CASSSSPDRVVSYNEQFF. The DNA for the CDR3 is TGTGCCAGCAGCTCCTCCCCCGACAGGGTCGTATCCTACAATGAGCAGTTCTTC. Complete variable domain (other parts from reference TRBV7-3 and TRBJ2-1): GAGVSQTPSNKVTEKGKYVELRCDPISGHTALYWYRQSLGQGPEFLIYFQGTGAADDSGLPNDRFFAVRPEGSVSTLKIQRTERGDSAVYLCASSSSPDRVVSYNEQFFGPGTRLTVL.

V is TRBV7-3 and J is TRBJ2-2, with 10 bases that match TRBD2. The CDR3 contains 18 residues. Trimming removed 2 bases from V and 4 bases from J; junction bases left unmatched: 10. Per the germline V gene, CDR1 is SGHTA and CDR2 is FQGTGA. Written as DNA, the CDR3 is TGTGCCAGCAGCTTACAAGCGGGGGGGATCGGAGTCACCGGGGAGCTGTTTTTT. As protein: CASSLQAGGIGVTGELFF.

This clone was observed once. This chain uses TRBV19 with TRBJ2-1; TRBD1 is a possible D gene (7 bases). The CDR3 consists of 15 residues. The V end lost 3 bases, the J end lost 5 bases, and 14 bases lay between the germline ends. CDR1 is LNHDA, CDR2 SQIVND, per germline (reference sequence). This CDR3 reads CASSISAGGHNEQFF. As DNA, the CDR3 is TGTGCCAGTAGTATTTCGGCAGGGGGGCACAATGAGCAGTTCTTC.

This clone came up a few times. The chain uses TRBV6-1 and TRBJ1-2; 7 nucleotides agree with TRBD1. Germline V gene lookup returns CDR1 MNHNS and CDR2 SASEGT. The CDR3 contains 11 residues. The V and J ends lost 10 bases and 7 bases, in that order; junction bases with no gene match: 6. CDR3 coding DNA: TGTGCCACCGACAGGGTAATTGGCTACACCTTC. This gives the protein CATDRVIGYTF.

This clone was picked up a small number of times. J is TRBJ1-5 and V is TRBV19; the D gene is possibly TRBD1 (6 bases). The germline V and J ends were trimmed by 5 bases and 4 bases, with 12 bases remaining between them. The CDR3 has 14 amino acids. Germline assignment: CDR1 LNHDA and CDR2 SQIVND (reference sequence). For the CDR3, the DNA is TGTGCCAGTAGTGAGACAGGTGGTAATCAGCCCCAGCATTTT. This encodes CASSETGGNQPQHF.

This clone was counted between two and nine times. The CDR3 nucleotides are TGTGCCATCAGTGTAAACAGCGGGAGGGGGGCAGATACGCAGTATTTT. This encodes CAISVNSGRGADTQYF. This sequence joins TRBV10-3 and TRBJ2-3, with 10 bases that match TRBD2. Germline V gene sequence: CDR1 ENHRY, CDR2 SYGVKD. CDR3 length: 16 amino acids. The trim removed 4 bases at V and 4 bases at J, leaving 8 bases unmatched.

This clone has a handful of counts. The chain links TRBV5-6 to TRBJ2-1; TRBD2 aligns across 11 bases. The V gene end was trimmed by 2 bases and the J gene end by 8 bases; junction bases not matched to a gene: 6. CDR1 is SGHDT and CDR2 is YYEEEE in the germline V gene. The CDR3 loop spans 15 amino acids. For the CDR3, the DNA is TGTGCCAGCAGCTTCACTAGCGGGAGTGCGGATGAGCAGTTCTTC. Amino acid sequence: CASSFTSGSADEQFF.

This clone appeared a few times. This chain joins TRBV25-1 and TRBJ1-2; D call uncertain. Deletions cut 2 bases from V and 6 bases from J, with 10 bases between. CDR3 size: 13 residues. The germline CDR1 and CDR2 sequences are MGHDK and SYGVNS. DNA for the CDR3: TGTGCCAGCAGTGAACATGGCTTGGATGGCTACACCTTC. Amino acids: CASSEHGLDGYTF.

The chain recombines TRBV28 with TRBJ2-3; D unresolved. Germline CDR1 MDHEN, CDR2 SYDVKM. CDR3 length equals 13 residues. V lost 5 bases and J lost 0, with 6 bases in between. The CDR3 DNA follows: TGTGCCAGCAGTCCCCCGAGCACAGATACGCAGTATTTT. Translation: CASSPPSTDTQYF.

V is TRBV9 and J is TRBJ2-3; perhaps TRBD2 as D (7 bases). The CDR3 covers 17 residues. V gave up 0 bases and J gave up 5 bases, with 19 bases separating them. Germline lookup yields CDR1 SGDLS and CDR2 YYNGEE. The CDR3 nucleotides read TGTGCCAGCAGCGTAGGGGAGGGGGGACACCTGCGAGATACGCAGTATTTT. Translated: CASSVGEGGHLRDTQYF.

There are a few counts of this clone. The chain combines TRBV11-3 with TRBJ2-3; no definite D call. CDR1 and CDR2 from the germline V gene are SGHNT and YENEEA. The length of the CDR3 is 14 residues. Between the trimmed V and J ends, which lost 6 bases and 0 bases, there was a span of 10 bases. Here the CDR3 DNA reads TGTGCCAGCAGTTCCACCACTAGCACAGATACGCAGTATTTT. Its protein product is CASSSTTSTDTQYF. Filled out from reference TRBV11-3 and TRBJ2-3, the complete variable domain reads EAGVVQSPRYKIIEKKQPVAFWCNPISGHNTLYWYLQNLGQGPELLIRYENEEAVDDSQLPKDRFSAERLKGVDSTLKIQPAELGDSAVYLCASSSTTSTDTQYFGPGTRLTVL.

V usage is TRBV7-3 and J usage is TRBJ2-2; a possible D gene is TRBD1 (6 bases). V shed 5 bases and J shed 2 bases, with 9 bases lying between them. CDR1 is SGHTA, CDR2 FQGTGA, per germline. This CDR3 spans 14 amino acids. The CDR3 loop reads CASSRQDNTGELFF. The CDR3 bases are TGTGCCAGCAGCCGACAGGATAACACCGGGGAGCTGTTTTTT.

CDR3 nucleotide sequence: TGTGCCAGCAGCGGACCGGGGAGGACTAATGAAAAACTGTTTTTT. Translated, it gives CASSGPGRTNEKLFF. V usage is TRBV5-4 and J usage is TRBJ1-4; the D is unclear. Looked up from germline, CDR1 is SGHNT and CDR2 is YYREEE (reference sequence). The length of the CDR3 is 15 residues. Between the trimmed V and J ends, which lost 4 bases and 2 bases, there was a span of 12 bases.

The genes are TRBV9 and TRBJ2-7; possible D gene TRBD1, 6 bases. Trimming took off 0 bases at V and 3 bases at J, with 13 bases between the two ends. Germline V gene sequence: CDR1 SGDLS, CDR2 YYNGEE. This CDR3 is built from 15 residues. The CDR3 region has the DNA TGTGCCAGCAGCGTAGGAGCAGGGGATTTCTACGAGCAGTACTTC. Its translation is CASSVGAGDFYEQYF.

The chain uses TRBV7-2 and TRBJ2-3; 8 nucleotides agree with TRBD2. CDR1 SGHTA and CDR2 FQGNSA come from the germline V gene. The CDR3 consists of 17 residues. V lost 5 bases, J lost 5 bases, and 15 bases stayed unmatched. This CDR3 reads CASSRGGAGASGDTQYF. DNA of the CDR3: TGTGCCAGCAGCCGGGGGGGAGCGGGGGCTTCGGGAGATACGCAGTATTTT. The full variable domain, rest sourced from reference TRBV7-2 and TRBJ2-3, is GAGVSQSPSNKVTEKGKDVELRCDPISGHTALYWYRQSLGQGLEFLIYFQGNSAPDKSGLPSDRFSAERTGGSVSTLTIQRTQQEDSAVYLCASSRGGAGASGDTQYFGPGTRLTVL.

Note on this clone: In this CDR3 the conserved last residue, phenylalanine or tryptophan, is missing, so a read error is likely. No DNA is shown, since the ends of the CDR3 on it are uncertain; the CDR3 is the one TCRdb lists. The chain couples TRBV30 to TRBJ1-5; whether TRBD1, the table's D call, matches the DNA was not checked. The germline CDR1 and CDR2 sequences are GTSNPN and SVGIG (reference sequence). The CDR3 has 14 amino acids, counting both end residues. The CDR3 here is CAWSADTGYQPKHL.

The V gene is TRBV18, the J gene TRBJ2-1; 7 bases line up with TRBD1. The CDR3 consists of 16 residues. CDR1 and CDR2 (germline): KGHSH, LQKENI. V lost 2 bases and J lost 0; bases outside the gene matches: 4. CDR3 DNA sequence: TGTGCCAGCTCACCAGTAGGGGGCAGCTCCTACAATGAGCAGTTCTTC. It encodes CASSPVGGSSYNEQFF.

This clone was counted only a few times. This chain uses TRBV18 with TRBJ2-2; the match to TRBD2 covers 12 bases. The CDR3 has 16 amino acids. Germline lookup yields CDR1 KGHSH and CDR2 LQKENI. The V segment lost 3 bases and the J segment 5 bases; nucleotides outside the gene matches: 4. The CDR3 reads CASSPTSGGLTGELFF. The CDR3 DNA reads TGTGCCAGCTCACCGACTAGCGGGGGCCTAACCGGGGAGCTGTTTTTT.